These 2 T cell receptor beta chains came from one sample sequenced in a study of patients and donors after allogeneic stem cell transplantation. TCRdb fed the RT-PCR reads into MiXCR, producing one record per CDR3 protein. Of about a million distinct CDR3 sequences in the sample, about a sixth were seen once. Specimen: blood, either unsorted or a sorted T cell fraction (not recorded which). Receptors were obtained from a human donor who was either an allogeneic HSCT recipient or a stem cell or donor lymphocyte infusion donor (not recorded which). It is not recorded whose cells these are; they may come from a transplant donor.

The chain employs TRBV28 and TRBJ1-2, with D perhaps matching TRBD1 (5 bases). The germline CDR1 and CDR2 sequences are MDHEN and SYDVKM. Trimming stripped 3 bases from V and 7 bases from J, with 12 bases between. The CDR3 is 13 residues long. The CDR3 DNA sequence: TGTGCCAGCAGTTTGCCAGGGATGGGTGGCTACACCTTC. Its translation: CASSLPGMGGYTF.

This chain links TRBV19 with TRBJ2-7, with D perhaps matching TRBD1 or TRBD2 (5 bases each). Germline V CDR1 and CDR2: LNHDA, SQIVND (reference sequence). CDR3 length: 11 amino acids. The V end lost 9 bases, the J end lost 6 bases, and 12 bases lay between the germline ends. The CDR3: CASSGAAEQYF. CDR3 sequence (DNA): TGTGCCAGCTCCGGGGCCGCCGAGCAGTACTTC.